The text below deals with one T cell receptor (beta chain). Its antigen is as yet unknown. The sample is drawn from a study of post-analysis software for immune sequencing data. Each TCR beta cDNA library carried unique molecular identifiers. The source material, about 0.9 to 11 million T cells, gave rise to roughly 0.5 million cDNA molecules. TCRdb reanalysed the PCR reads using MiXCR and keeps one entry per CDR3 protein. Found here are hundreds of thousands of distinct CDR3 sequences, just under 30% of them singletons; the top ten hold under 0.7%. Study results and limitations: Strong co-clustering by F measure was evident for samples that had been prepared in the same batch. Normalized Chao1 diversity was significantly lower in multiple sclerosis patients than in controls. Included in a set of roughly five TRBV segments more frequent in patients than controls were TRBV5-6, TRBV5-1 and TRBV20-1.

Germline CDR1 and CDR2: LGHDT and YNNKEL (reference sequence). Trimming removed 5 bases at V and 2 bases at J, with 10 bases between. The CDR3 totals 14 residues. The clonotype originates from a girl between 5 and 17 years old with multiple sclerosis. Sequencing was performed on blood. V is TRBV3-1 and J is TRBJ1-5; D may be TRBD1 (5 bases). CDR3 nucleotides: TGTGCCAGCAGCGGGGGACCGCGCAATCAGCCCCAGCATTTT. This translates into CASSGGPRNQPQHF.